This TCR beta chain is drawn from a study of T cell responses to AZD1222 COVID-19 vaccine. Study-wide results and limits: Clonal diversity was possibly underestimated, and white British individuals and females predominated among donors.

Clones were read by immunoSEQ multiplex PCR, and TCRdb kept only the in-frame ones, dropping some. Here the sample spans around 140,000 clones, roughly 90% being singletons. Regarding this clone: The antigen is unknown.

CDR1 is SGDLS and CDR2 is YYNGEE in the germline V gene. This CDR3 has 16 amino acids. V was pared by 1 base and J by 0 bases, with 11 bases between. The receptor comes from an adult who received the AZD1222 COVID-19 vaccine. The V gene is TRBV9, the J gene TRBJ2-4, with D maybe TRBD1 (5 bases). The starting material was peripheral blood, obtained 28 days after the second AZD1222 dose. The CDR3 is CASSVSWTLAKNIQYF. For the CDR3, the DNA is TGTGCCAGCAGCGTATCCTGGACACTAGCCAAAAACATTCAGTACTTC.